What follows describes a single T cell receptor (beta chain). What it recognizes is unknown. The data were taken from a study of vaccination and CD4 T cells after COVID-19. Across the study: Post-COVID draws came a median roughly 100 days after diagnosis (range 35 to 161). Post-vaccine sampling followed dose two by a median 72 days (range 14 to 241).

This sample's treatment: approximately 10-day PBMC culture with coronavirus spike peptide pools or control peptides (ViraFEST assay). The germline V gene has CDR1 MRHNA and CDR2 SNTAGT. The CDR3 is made up of 14 amino acids. V was pared by 1 base and J by 8 bases, with 12 bases between. An Oncomine TCR Beta short-read assay was used to sequence the DNA from cultured CD4+ T cells. MiXCR, applied by TCRdb to the PCR reads, yields one record per CDR3 protein. The table records some 3,000 distinct CDR3 sequences, 30% to 35% of them present only once. Study findings and constraints: The median proportion of reactive clones detected only post-vaccination in convalescent patients was over 65%. Spike mono-reactive status applied to 304 of 307 vaccine-specific clones in convalescent patients.

This clonotype was obtained from a human donor who had recovered from COVID-19. The material was CD4+ T cells from blood, cultured in vitro, obtained after SARS-CoV-2 vaccination. V gene TRBV6-4 combines with J gene TRBJ2-1, with TRBD2 as a possible D gene (5 bases). CDR3 loop: CASSDLNTGDEQFF. CDR3 DNA sequence: TGTGCCAGCAGTGACTTAAATACCGGGGATGAGCAGTTCTTC.